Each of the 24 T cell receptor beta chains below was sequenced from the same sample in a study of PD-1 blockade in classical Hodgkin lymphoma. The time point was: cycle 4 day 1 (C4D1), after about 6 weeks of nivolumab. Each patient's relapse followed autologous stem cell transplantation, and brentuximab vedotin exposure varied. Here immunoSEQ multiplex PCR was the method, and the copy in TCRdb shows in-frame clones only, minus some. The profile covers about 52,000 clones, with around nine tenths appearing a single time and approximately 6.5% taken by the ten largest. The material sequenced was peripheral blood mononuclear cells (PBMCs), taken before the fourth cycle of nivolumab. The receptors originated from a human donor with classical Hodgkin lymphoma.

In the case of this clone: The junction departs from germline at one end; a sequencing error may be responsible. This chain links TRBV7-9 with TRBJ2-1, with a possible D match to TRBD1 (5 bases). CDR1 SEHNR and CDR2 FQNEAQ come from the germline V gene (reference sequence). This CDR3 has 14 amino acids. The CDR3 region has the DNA TGTGCCAGCAGCCTGGACGGTCCAGGGAATGGGCAGTTCTTC. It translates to CASSLDGPGNGQFF. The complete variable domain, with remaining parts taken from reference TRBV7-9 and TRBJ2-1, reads DTGVSQNPRHKITKRGQNVTFRCDPISEHNRLYWYRQTLGQGPEFLTYFQNEAQLEKSRLLSDRFSAERPKGSFSTLEIQRTEQGDSAMYLCASSLDGPGNGQFFGPGTRLTVL.

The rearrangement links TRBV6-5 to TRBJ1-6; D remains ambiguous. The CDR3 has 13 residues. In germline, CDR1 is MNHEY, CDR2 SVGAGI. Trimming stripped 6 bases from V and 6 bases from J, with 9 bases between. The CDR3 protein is CASSRNFNSPLHF. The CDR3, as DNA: TGTGCCAGCAGCCGTAATTTTAATTCACCCCTCCACTTT.

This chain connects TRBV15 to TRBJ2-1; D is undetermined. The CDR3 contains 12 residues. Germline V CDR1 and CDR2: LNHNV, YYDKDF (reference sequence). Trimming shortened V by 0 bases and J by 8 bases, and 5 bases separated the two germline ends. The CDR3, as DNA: TGTGCCACCAGCAGAGATGACGATGAGCAGTTCTTC. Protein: CATSRDDDEQFF.

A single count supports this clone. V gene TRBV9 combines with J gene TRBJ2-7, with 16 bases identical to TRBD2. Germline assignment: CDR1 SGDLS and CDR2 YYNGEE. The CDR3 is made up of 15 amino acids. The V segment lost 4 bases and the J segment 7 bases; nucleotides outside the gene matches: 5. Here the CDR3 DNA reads TGTGCCAGCAGCATAGGGACTAGCGGGAGGGGAGAGCAGTACTTC. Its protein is CASSIGTSGRGEQYF.

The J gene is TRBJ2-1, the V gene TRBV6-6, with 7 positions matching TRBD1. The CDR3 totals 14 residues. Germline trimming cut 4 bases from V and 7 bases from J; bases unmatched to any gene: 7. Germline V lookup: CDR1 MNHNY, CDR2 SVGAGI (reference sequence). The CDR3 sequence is CASSSEGQTNEQFF. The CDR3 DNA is TGTGCCAGCAGTTCCGAGGGACAGACTAATGAGCAGTTCTTC.

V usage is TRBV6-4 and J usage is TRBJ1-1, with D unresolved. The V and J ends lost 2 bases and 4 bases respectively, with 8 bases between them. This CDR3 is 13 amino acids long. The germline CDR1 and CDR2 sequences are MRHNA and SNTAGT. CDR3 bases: TGTGCCAGCAGTGACGGGTGGGGCACTGAAGCTTTCTTT. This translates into CASSDGWGTEAFF.

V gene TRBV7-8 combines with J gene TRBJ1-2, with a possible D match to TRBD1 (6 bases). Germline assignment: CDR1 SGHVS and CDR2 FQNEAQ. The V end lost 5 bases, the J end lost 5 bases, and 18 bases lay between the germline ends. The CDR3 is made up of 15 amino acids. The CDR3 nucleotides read TGTGCCAGCAGCCCCCGACAGGAGCCCCGGTATGGCTACACCTTC. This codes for CASSPRQEPRYGYTF.

CDR3 loop: CASSHKTSGGANEQYF. The CDR3 bases are TGTGCCAGCAGCCACAAGACTAGCGGGGGGGCCAACGAGCAGTACTTC. The gene calls are TRBV7-9 and TRBJ2-7, with 14 bases aligning to TRBD2. The germline V gene encodes CDR1 SEHNR and CDR2 FQNEAQ (reference sequence). The CDR3 spans 16 residues. J gave up 5 bases and V 5 bases, and 8 bases lay outside the gene matches.

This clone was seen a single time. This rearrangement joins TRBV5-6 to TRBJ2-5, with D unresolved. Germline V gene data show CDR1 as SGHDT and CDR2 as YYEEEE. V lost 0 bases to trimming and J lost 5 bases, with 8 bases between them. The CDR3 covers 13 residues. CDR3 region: CASSLGPGETQYF. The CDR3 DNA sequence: TGTGCCAGCAGCTTGGGGCCCGGGGAGACCCAGTACTTC. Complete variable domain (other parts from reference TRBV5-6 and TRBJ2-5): DAGVTQSPTHLIKTRGQQVTLRCSPKSGHDTVSWYQQALGQGPQFIFQYYEEEERQRGNFPDRFSGHQFPNYSSELNVNALLLGDSALYLCASSLGPGETQYFGPGTRLLVL.

The CDR3 nucleotides read TGTGCCAGCAGTGAAGCGGACAGGGGGCTCGTCAATGGCTACACCTTC. It yields the protein CASSEADRGLVNGYTF. The chain carries TRBV2 and TRBJ1-2, with 11 bases that match TRBD1. Germline V CDR1 and CDR2: SNHLY, FYNNEI. After removal of 0 bases from V and 6 bases from J, the junction contained 6 bases not matched to a gene. The CDR3 sequence is 16 residues long.

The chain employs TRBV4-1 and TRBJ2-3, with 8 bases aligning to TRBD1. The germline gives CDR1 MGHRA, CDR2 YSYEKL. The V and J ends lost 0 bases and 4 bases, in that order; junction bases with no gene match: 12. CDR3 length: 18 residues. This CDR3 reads CASSQDPQGAVVADTQYF. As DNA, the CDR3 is TGCGCCAGCAGCCAAGACCCTCAGGGGGCTGTTGTGGCAGATACGCAGTATTTT.

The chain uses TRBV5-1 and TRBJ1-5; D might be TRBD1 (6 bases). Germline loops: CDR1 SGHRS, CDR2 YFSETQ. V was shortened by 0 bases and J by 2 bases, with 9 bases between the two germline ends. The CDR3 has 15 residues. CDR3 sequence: CASSLAGGGNQPQHF. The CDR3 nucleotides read TGCGCCAGCAGCTTGGCCGGGGGCGGCAATCAGCCCCAGCATTTT.

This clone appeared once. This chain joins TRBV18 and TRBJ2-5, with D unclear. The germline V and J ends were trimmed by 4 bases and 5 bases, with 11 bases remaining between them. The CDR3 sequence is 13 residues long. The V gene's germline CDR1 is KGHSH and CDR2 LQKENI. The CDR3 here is CASSLGPQETQYF. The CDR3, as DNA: TGTGCCAGCTCACTGGGCCCCCAGGAGACCCAGTACTTC.

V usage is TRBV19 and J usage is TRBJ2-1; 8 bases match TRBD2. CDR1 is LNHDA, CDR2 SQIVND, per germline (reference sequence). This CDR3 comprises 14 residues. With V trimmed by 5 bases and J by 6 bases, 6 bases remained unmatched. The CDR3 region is CASSSGTRANEQFF. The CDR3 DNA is TGTGCCAGTAGTTCCGGGACTAGAGCCAATGAGCAGTTCTTC. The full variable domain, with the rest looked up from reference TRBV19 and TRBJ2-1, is DGGITQSPKYLFRKEGQNVTLSCEQNLNHDAMYWYRQDPGQGLRLIYYSQIVNDFQKGDIAEGYSVSREKKESFPLTVTSAQKNPTAFYLCASSSGTRANEQFFGPGTRLTVL.

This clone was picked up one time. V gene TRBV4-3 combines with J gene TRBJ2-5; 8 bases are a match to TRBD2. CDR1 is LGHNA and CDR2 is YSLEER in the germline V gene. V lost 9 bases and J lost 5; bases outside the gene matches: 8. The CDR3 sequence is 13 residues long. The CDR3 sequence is CASRRAGDETQYF. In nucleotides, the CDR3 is TGCGCCAGTAGGAGAGCGGGGGATGAGACCCAGTACTTC.

CDR3 bases: TGTGCCAGCAGCCTCGGGACGACTTCCTCAAACACCATATATTTT. It is translated as CASSLGTTSSNTIYF. The V call is TRBV11-3, the J call TRBJ1-3; TRBD1 is a possible D gene (5 bases). There are 15 residues in the CDR3. The germline CDR1 and CDR2 sequences are SGHNT and YENEEA. V lost 5 bases, J lost 6 bases, and 17 bases lay in between.

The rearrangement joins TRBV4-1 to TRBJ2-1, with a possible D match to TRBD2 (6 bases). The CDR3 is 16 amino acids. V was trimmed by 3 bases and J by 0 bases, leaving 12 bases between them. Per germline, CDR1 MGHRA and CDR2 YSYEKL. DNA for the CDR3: TGCGCCAGCAGCCAGCGTGGAGGGAGCTCCTACAATGAGCAGTTCTTC. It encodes CASSQRGGSSYNEQFF.

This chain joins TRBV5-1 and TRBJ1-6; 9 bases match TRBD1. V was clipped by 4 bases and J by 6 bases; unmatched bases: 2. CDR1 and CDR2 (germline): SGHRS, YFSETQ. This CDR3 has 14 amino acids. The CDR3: CASSLDRGNSPLHF. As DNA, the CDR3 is TGCGCCAGCAGCCTGGACAGGGGTAATTCACCCCTCCACTTT.

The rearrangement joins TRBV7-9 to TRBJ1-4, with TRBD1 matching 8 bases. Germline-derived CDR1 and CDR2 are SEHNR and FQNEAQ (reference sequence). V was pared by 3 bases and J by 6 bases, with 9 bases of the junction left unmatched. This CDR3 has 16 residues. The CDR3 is CASSLGDRGEDEKLFF. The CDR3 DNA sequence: TGTGCCAGCAGCTTGGGTGACAGGGGAGAGGATGAAAAACTGTTTTTT.

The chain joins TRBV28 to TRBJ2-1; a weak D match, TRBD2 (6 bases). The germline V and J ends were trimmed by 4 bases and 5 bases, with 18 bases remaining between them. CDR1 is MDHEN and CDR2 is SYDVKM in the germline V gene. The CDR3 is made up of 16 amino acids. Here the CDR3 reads CASSYGWGVNHNEQFF. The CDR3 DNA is TGTGCCAGCAGTTACGGCTGGGGGGTCAATCACAATGAGCAGTTCTTC.

The CDR3 here is CASSNTPFYGYTF. The CDR3 nucleotides read TGTGCCAGTAGTAACACGCCTTTCTATGGCTACACCTTC. The chain combines TRBV19 with TRBJ1-2; no clear D. The CDR3 is made up of 13 amino acids. Per germline, CDR1 LNHDA and CDR2 SQIVND (reference sequence). Trimming left V 4 bases short and J 4 bases short, with 10 bases between. Variable domain in full (rest from reference TRBV19 and TRBJ1-2): DGGITQSPKYLFRKEGQNVTLSCEQNLNHDAMYWYRQDPGQGLRLIYYSQIVNDFQKGDIAEGYSVSREKKESFPLTVTSAQKNPTAFYLCASSNTPFYGYTFGSGTRLTVV.

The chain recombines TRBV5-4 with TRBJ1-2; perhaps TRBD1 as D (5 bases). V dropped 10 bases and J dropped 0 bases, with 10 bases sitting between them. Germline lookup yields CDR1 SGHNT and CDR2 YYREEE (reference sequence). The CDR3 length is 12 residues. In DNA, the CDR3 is TGTGCCCAGGGCGGGGCTAACTATGGCTACACCTTC. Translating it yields CAQGGANYGYTF. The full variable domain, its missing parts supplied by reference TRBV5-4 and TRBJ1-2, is ETGVTQSPTHLIKTRGQQVTLRCSSQSGHNTVSWYQQALGQGPQFIFQYYREEENGRGNFPPRFSGLQFPNYSSELNVNALELDDSALYLCAQGGANYGYTFGSGTRLTVV.

CDR3 region: CASSQEWGSTSYEQYF. As DNA, the CDR3 is TGCGCCAGCAGCCAAGAGTGGGGGAGCACCTCCTACGAGCAGTACTTC. The chain uses TRBV4-3 and TRBJ2-7; D might be TRBD1 or TRBD2, each matching 5 bases. Trimming pared 0 bases from V and 0 bases from J, leaving 12 bases between. The length of the CDR3 is 16 residues. Looked up from germline, CDR1 is LGHNA and CDR2 is YSLEER.

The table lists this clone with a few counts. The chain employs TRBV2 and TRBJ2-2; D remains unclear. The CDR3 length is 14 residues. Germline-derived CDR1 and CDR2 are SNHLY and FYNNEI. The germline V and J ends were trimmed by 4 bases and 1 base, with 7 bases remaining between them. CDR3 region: CASSGLGNTGELFF. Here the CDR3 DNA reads TGTGCCAGCAGTGGTCTAGGGAACACCGGGGAGCTGTTTTTT.